This record covers a single T cell receptor (beta chain). Per the original methods: Reference gene primer amplification gave estimated nucleated cell counts. Data came from immunoSEQ multiplex PCR; TCRdb stores just in-frame clones and leaves some out. V, J and clone size are those of that table, while D and trimming were read from the DNA. Of fewer than 200,000 clones in the sample, 70% to 85% are singletons; the top ten hold approximately 1.2%. The entry originates in a study of blood T cell repertoires in COVID-19. Overall study context: The study drew acute and convalescent COVID-19 samples from the United States, Italy and Spain. PBMCs, B-cell-depleted T cells, or T cells provided the cDNA or gDNA that made up the material.

The sequenced material came from peripheral blood. This TCR derives from a man aged 60 to 69 who had recovered from COVID-19.

The DNA of the CDR3 is TGTGCCACCAGTGATAGGGGGATGAACACTGAAGCTTTCTTT. Protein: CATSDRGMNTEAFF. The V and J genes are TRBV24-1 and TRBJ1-1, with a weak D call TRBD1 (6 bases). CDR3 length equals 14 residues. Germline assignment: CDR1 KGHDR and CDR2 SFDVKD. V was shortened by 3 bases and J by 0 bases, with 7 bases between the two germline ends.